Here is one T cell receptor (beta chain) with its context. Its cognate antigen is unknown. These data originate in a study of post-analysis software for immune sequencing data. Unique molecular identifiers had been added to the TCR beta cDNA libraries. MiXCR, applied by TCRdb to the PCR reads, yields one record per CDR3 protein. The sample lists hundreds of thousands of distinct CDR3 sequences; around 53% were seen once. Study-wide points: Patients carried a handful of TRBV segments more frequently than controls did, and TRBV5-6, TRBV5-1 and TRBV20-1 were among them.

V lost 11 bases and J 4 bases, leaving 14 bases between the germline ends. There are 12 residues in the CDR3. Germline loops: CDR1 SEHNR, CDR2 FQNEAQ (reference sequence). This clonotype was sampled from a girl aged 5-17 years with multiple sclerosis. The source material was blood. This chain uses TRBV7-9 with TRBJ1-2, with a tentative D call TRBD1 (6 bases). In DNA, the CDR3 is TGTGCCGCTGAGGGAGGGGGCTATGGCTACACCTTC. It codes for CAAEGGGYGYTF.